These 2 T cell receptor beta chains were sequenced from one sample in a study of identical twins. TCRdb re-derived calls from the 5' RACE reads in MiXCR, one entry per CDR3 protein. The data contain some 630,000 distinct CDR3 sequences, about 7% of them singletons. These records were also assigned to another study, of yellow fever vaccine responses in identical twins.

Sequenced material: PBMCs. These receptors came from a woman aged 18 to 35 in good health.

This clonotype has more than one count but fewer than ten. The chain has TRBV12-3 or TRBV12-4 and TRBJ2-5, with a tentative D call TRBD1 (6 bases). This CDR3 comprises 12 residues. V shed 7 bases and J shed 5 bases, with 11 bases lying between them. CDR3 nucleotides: TGTGCCAGCACATACAGGGAGGAGACCCAGTACTTC. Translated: CASTYREETQYF.

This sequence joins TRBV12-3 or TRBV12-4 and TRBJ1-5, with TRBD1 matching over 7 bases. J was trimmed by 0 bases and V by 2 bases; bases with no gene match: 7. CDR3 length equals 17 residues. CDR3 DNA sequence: TGTGCCAGCAGTTTACGACAGGGCCCCTATAGCAATCAGCCCCAGCATTTT. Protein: CASSLRQGPYSNQPQHF.